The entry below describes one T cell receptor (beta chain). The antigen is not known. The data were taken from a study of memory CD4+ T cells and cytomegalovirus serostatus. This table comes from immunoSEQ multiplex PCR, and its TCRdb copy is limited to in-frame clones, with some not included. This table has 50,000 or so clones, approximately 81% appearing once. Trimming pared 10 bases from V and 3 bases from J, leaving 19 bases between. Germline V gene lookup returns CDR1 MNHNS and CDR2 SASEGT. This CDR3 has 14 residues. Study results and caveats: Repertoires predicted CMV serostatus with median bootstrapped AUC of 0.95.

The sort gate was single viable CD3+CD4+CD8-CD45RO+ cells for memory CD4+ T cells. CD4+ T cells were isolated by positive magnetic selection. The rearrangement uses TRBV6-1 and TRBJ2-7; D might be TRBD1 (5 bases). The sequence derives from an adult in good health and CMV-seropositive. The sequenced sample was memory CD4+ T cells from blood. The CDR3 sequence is CAILSDTVGYEQYF. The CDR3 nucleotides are TGTGCCATCCTCTCGGACACGGTCGGCTACGAGCAGTACTTC.